A single sample gave rise to the 30 T cell receptor beta chains below, sequenced in a study of blood T cell repertoires in COVID-19. Produced via immunoSEQ multiplex PCR; TCRdb's table is partial and in-frame only. The table includes about 60,000 clones, 70% to 85% detected once. Sequencing input: peripheral blood. The source of these receptors is a human donor in a cohort sampled during active COVID-19.

The chain joins TRBV4-2 to TRBJ1-4; 10 bases map to TRBD1. Losses at the gene ends were 1 base for V and 10 bases for J; bases not matched to a gene: 6. The CDR3 spans 15 residues. Germline assignment: CDR1 LGHNA and CDR2 YNFKEQ. The CDR3 bases are TGTGCCAGCAGCCAAGGGACAGGGGGGGTTGGAAAACTGTTTTTT. This gives the protein CASSQGTGGVGKLFF.

The chain carries TRBV5-1 and TRBJ2-3; 9 bases line up with TRBD2. V shed 4 bases and J 1 base; nucleotides not matched to a gene: 4. This CDR3 region has 15 residues. The germline gives CDR1 SGHRS, CDR2 YFSETQ. The CDR3 DNA reads TGCGCCAGCAGCGATCGGACTAGCGGCACAGATACGCAGTATTTT. Protein product: CASSDRTSGTDTQYF.

The chain joins TRBV5-1 to TRBJ2-5; possible D gene TRBD2, 6 bases. V was clipped by 3 bases and J by 3 bases, with 12 bases between them. Per germline, CDR1 SGHRS and CDR2 YFSETQ. The CDR3 runs to 14 residues. This CDR3 reads CASSSLWGEETQYF. The DNA of the CDR3 is TGCGCCAGCAGCTCGCTGTGGGGGGAAGAGACCCAGTACTTC.

The V and J genes are TRBV11-2 and TRBJ2-7; TRBD2 agrees at 7 bases. V shed 5 bases, J shed 2 bases, and the junction held 6 bases outside the gene matches. Germline V gives CDR1 SGHAT, CDR2 FQNNGV. The CDR3 length is 14 residues. CDR3 nucleotide sequence: TGTGCCAGCAGCCGCGATGGGGGGGCCTACGAGCAGTACTTC. Translation: CASSRDGGAYEQYF.

This clone was observed a single time. V usage is TRBV7-9 and J usage is TRBJ1-4; D may be TRBD1 (5 bases). V was pared by 9 bases and J by 3 bases, with 14 bases between. This CDR3 region has 14 residues. Germline V lookup: CDR1 SEHNR, CDR2 FQNEAQ (reference sequence). CDR3 coding DNA: TGTGCCAGTAACACCGGGGGAGCTAATGAAAAACTGTTTTTT. Residues: CASNTGGANEKLFF.

This clone was detected once. This sequence joins TRBV5-5 and TRBJ1-1; D possibly corresponds to TRBD1 (5 bases). The CDR3 sequence is 15 residues long. Per germline, CDR1 SGHKS and CDR2 YYEKEE (reference sequence). V was shortened by 0 bases and J by 2 bases, with 11 bases between the two germline ends. The CDR3 loop is CASSLAGRGNTEAFF. CDR3 in DNA: TGTGCCAGCAGCTTGGCAGGGAGGGGAAACACTGAAGCTTTCTTT.

This sequence joins TRBV12-3 or TRBV12-4 and TRBJ1-1; D gene uncertain. The CDR3 has 12 residues. Trimming pared 4 bases from V and 6 bases from J, leaving 9 bases between. This CDR3 reads CASSSYGSEAFF. The CDR3, as DNA: TGTGCCAGCAGTTCTTACGGGTCTGAAGCTTTCTTT.

The V gene is TRBV6-1, the J gene TRBJ1-1; 8 bases are a match to TRBD1. The CDR3 totals 15 residues. The V gene's germline CDR1 is MNHNS and CDR2 SASEGT. Trimming removed 3 bases from V and 1 base from J; junction bases left unmatched: 4. In nucleotides, the CDR3 is TGTGCCAGCAGTGACCCGGGACAGGCGAACACTGAAGCTTTCTTT. Amino acid sequence: CASSDPGQANTEAFF.

The genes are TRBV9 and TRBJ2-5; TRBD2 matches at 8 bases. The trim removed 3 bases at V and 4 bases at J, leaving 5 bases unmatched. The length of the CDR3 is 14 residues. Germline V gives CDR1 SGDLS, CDR2 YYNGEE. The CDR3 DNA sequence: TGTGCCAGCAGCGGAGCGGGGGCAGCAGAGACCCAGTACTTC. Protein: CASSGAGAAETQYF.

CDR3: CASSRTGAQETQYF. The CDR3 coding sequence is TGTGCCAGCAGCCGGACAGGGGCCCAGGAGACCCAGTACTTC. The V and J genes are TRBV7-3 and TRBJ2-5, with 9 bases that match TRBD1. Germline V gives CDR1 SGHTA, CDR2 FQGTGA. Germline trimming cut 5 bases from V and 5 bases from J; bases unmatched to any gene: 6. There are 14 residues in the CDR3. The full variable domain, in which reference TRBV7-3 and TRBJ2-5 provide the parts outside the CDR3, is GAGVSQTPSNKVTEKGKYVELRCDPISGHTALYWYRQSLGQGPEFLIYFQGTGAADDSGLPNDRFFAVRPEGSVSTLKIQRTERGDSAVYLCASSRTGAQETQYFGPGTRLLVL.

This sequence joins TRBV6-2 or TRBV6-3 and TRBJ2-3, with 11 positions matching TRBD2. V trimming: 5 bases; J trimming: 1 base; junction bases outside the gene matches: 5. Germline V lookup: CDR1 MNHEY, CDR2 SVGEGT. The CDR3 runs 16 residues. This chain's CDR3 is CASSRSLAGGTDTQYF. In nucleotides, the CDR3 is TGTGCCAGCAGTCGGTCACTAGCGGGGGGCACAGATACGCAGTATTTT.

The gene calls are TRBV4-2 and TRBJ2-5; no firm D call. The germline V and J ends were trimmed by 0 bases and 1 base, with 6 bases remaining between them. This CDR3 region has 14 residues. Germline lookup yields CDR1 LGHNA and CDR2 YNFKEQ. The CDR3 here is CASSQEAIQETQYF. The CDR3, as DNA: TGTGCCAGCAGCCAAGAGGCCATCCAAGAGACCCAGTACTTC.

V is TRBV6-2 or TRBV6-3 and J is TRBJ2-3, with 12 bases lining up with TRBD2. The J segment lost 14 bases and the V segment lost 5 bases, leaving 5 bases of the junction unmatched. Germline-derived CDR1 and CDR2 are MNHEY and SVGEGT. The CDR3 consists of 12 residues. The CDR3 reads CASSKRTSGMYF. The CDR3 DNA is TGTGCCAGCAGTAAGCGGACTAGCGGGATGTATTTT.

This clone was observed a few times. The rearrangement links TRBV10-2 to TRBJ2-1; 8 bases are shared with TRBD2. The CDR3 has 15 residues. CDR1 is WSHSY, CDR2 SAAADI, per germline. The J segment lost 8 bases and the V segment lost 7 bases, leaving 13 bases of the junction unmatched. The CDR3 DNA sequence: TGCGCCAGCACCGAGCAGCGGGGGCTATTCCATGAGCAGTTCTTC. It is translated as CASTEQRGLFHEQFF.

The chain is built from TRBV19 and TRBJ2-5, with TRBD1 matching 9 bases. After removal of 5 bases from V and 5 bases from J, the junction contained 9 bases not matched to a gene. CDR3 size: 15 residues. The germline V gene has CDR1 LNHDA and CDR2 SQIVND (reference sequence). This CDR3 reads CASSLGQGVPETQYF. CDR3 bases: TGTGCCAGTAGTTTGGGACAGGGTGTTCCGGAGACCCAGTACTTC.

A few counts support this clone. The genes are TRBV15 and TRBJ2-1; the D gene is possibly TRBD2 (7 bases). The V end lost 5 bases, the J end lost 0 bases, and 14 bases lay between the germline ends. Germline V gives CDR1 LNHNV, CDR2 YYDKDF (reference sequence). There are 16 residues in the CDR3. DNA of the CDR3: TGTGCCACCAGCGTAAGGCGGGGGCGCTCCTACAATGAGCAGTTCTTC. Translating it yields CATSVRRGRSYNEQFF.

The rearrangement joins TRBV5-1 to TRBJ1-1; 7 bases are a match to TRBD1. Per germline, CDR1 SGHRS and CDR2 YFSETQ. The CDR3 has 15 amino acids. V shed 3 bases, J shed 1 base, and the junction held 6 bases outside the gene matches. This CDR3 is CASSSRQGPNTEAFF. The CDR3 DNA is TGCGCCAGCAGCTCGCGACAGGGCCCGAACACTGAAGCTTTCTTT.

For the CDR3, the DNA is TGTGCCAGCAGTGGACAGGGAGTCAATGAGCAGTTCTTC. It codes for CASSGQGVNEQFF. The chain recombines TRBV2 with TRBJ2-1; 7 bases match TRBD1. Germline V CDR1 and CDR2: SNHLY, FYNNEI. Trimming took 4 bases from V and 6 from J; bases not matched to a gene: 3. The CDR3 sequence is 13 residues long.

The chain links TRBV5-6 to TRBJ2-2; D may be TRBD2 (6 bases). Germline lookup yields CDR1 SGHDT and CDR2 YYEEEE. This CDR3 is 15 amino acids long. V shed 4 bases and J shed 7 bases, with 17 bases lying between them. CDR3 sequence: CASSPRLGDNGELFF. The DNA for the CDR3 is TGTGCCAGCAGCCCAAGACTAGGCGATAACGGGGAGCTGTTTTTT.

The V gene is TRBV9, the J gene TRBJ2-1; TRBD1 is a possible D gene (6 bases). The germline V gene has CDR1 SGDLS and CDR2 YYNGEE. Trimming took off 3 bases at V and 7 bases at J, with 11 bases between the two ends. The CDR3 runs to 13 residues. CDR3 in amino acids: CASSGGPVNEQFF. For the CDR3, the DNA is TGTGCCAGCAGCGGGGGGCCTGTAAATGAGCAGTTCTTC. The full variable domain, completed using reference TRBV9 and TRBJ2-1, is DSGVTQTPKHLITATGQRVTLRCSPRSGDLSVYWYQQSLDQGLQFLIQYYNGEERAKGNILERFSAQQFPDLHSELNLSSLELGDSALYFCASSGGPVNEQFFGPGTRLTVL.

This clone showed up just a few times. This sequence joins TRBV9 and TRBJ2-1; 7 bases align to TRBD2. Germline V gene sequence: CDR1 SGDLS, CDR2 YYNGEE. J lost 7 bases, V lost 0 bases, and 7 bases had no gene match. CDR3 size: 15 residues. CDR3 in DNA: TGTGCCAGCAGCGTAGCGGGCGGGGGTTATAATGAGCAGTTCTTC. It specifies CASSVAGGGYNEQFF.

The chain combines TRBV27 with TRBJ2-7; D unclear. Germline loops: CDR1 MNHEY, CDR2 SMNVEV (reference sequence). The V end lost 1 base, the J end lost 2 bases, and 12 bases lay between the germline ends. This CDR3 has 15 residues. CDR3 region: CASSLFWQETYEQYF. CDR3 DNA: TGTGCCAGCAGTTTATTCTGGCAGGAAACCTACGAGCAGTACTTC.

The gene calls are TRBV27 and TRBJ1-3, with a weak D call TRBD1 (5 bases). This CDR3 is 13 amino acids long. Germline V lookup: CDR1 MNHEY, CDR2 SMNVEV (reference sequence). The CDR3 sequence is CTIFRENGNTIYF. Here the CDR3 DNA reads TGTACCATTTTCAGGGAAAACGGAAACACCATATATTTT.

J is TRBJ2-7 and V is TRBV15; 10 bases agree with TRBD2. V lost 1 base to trimming and J lost 0 bases; unmatched junction nucleotides: 9. This CDR3 region has 18 residues. Germline V lookup: CDR1 LNHNV, CDR2 YYDKDF (reference sequence). The CDR3 region has the DNA TGTGCCACCAGCAGAGCCCTCATGACTAGCGGGCTCTCCTACGAGCAGTACTTC. Its translation: CATSRALMTSGLSYEQYF.

The table lists this clone with a few counts. This chain joins TRBV7-9 and TRBJ1-2; no reliable D call. Germline V gives CDR1 SEHNR, CDR2 FQNEAQ (reference sequence). CDR3 length: 13 amino acids. The V end was cut by 5 bases, the J end by 2 bases, with 9 bases between. CDR3 bases: TGTGCCAGCAGCCCGAGTGTGAACTATGGCTACACCTTC. Translating it yields CASSPSVNYGYTF.

V usage is TRBV29-1 and J usage is TRBJ2-3, with D possibly matching TRBD1 (5 bases). The CDR3 has 13 residues. Germline CDR1 SQVTM, CDR2 ANQGSEA. V was shortened by 4 bases and J by 3 bases, with 11 bases between the two germline ends. The CDR3 loop reads CSVAGLATDTQYF. The CDR3 bases are TGCAGCGTTGCAGGGTTGGCGACAGATACGCAGTATTTT.

This chain uses TRBV11-2 with TRBJ2-3; 7 bases line up with TRBD2. The CDR3 totals 12 residues. Germline V CDR1 and CDR2: SGHAT, FQNNGV. The ends lost 1 base at V and 10 bases at J; junction bases unmatched: 2. CDR3 sequence reads: CASSLGGLAQYF. CDR3 coding DNA: TGTGCCAGCAGCTTAGGAGGACTAGCGCAGTATTTT.

The chain employs TRBV7-9 and TRBJ2-3; TRBD2 agrees at 14 bases. This CDR3 has 16 residues. The V segment lost 5 bases and the J segment 9 bases; nucleotides outside the gene matches: 10. Germline values: CDR1 SEHNR, CDR2 FQNEAQ (reference sequence). DNA of the CDR3: TGTGCCAGCAGCGGGACTAGCGGGGGCATGGGGTGGACGCAGTATTTT. Translated, it gives CASSGTSGGMGWTQYF.

This clone appeared once. The J gene is TRBJ1-1, the V gene TRBV6-1; no definite D call. The CDR3 consists of 12 residues. V was trimmed by 2 bases and J by 6 bases, leaving 7 bases between them. CDR1 MNHNS and CDR2 SASEGT come from the germline V gene. DNA for the CDR3: TGTGCCAGCAGTGAATCCGTATCTGAAGCTTTCTTT. As protein: CASSESVSEAFF.

This clone was detected only once. V is TRBV19 and J is TRBJ1-5; D gene uncertain. Trimming removed 7 bases at V and 0 bases at J, with 10 bases between. Germline values: CDR1 LNHDA, CDR2 SQIVND (reference sequence). The CDR3 is made up of 14 amino acids. The CDR3 region is CASTSVLSNQPQHF. The CDR3 DNA sequence: TGTGCCAGTACTTCAGTCCTTAGCAATCAGCCCCAGCATTTT.